This record concerns one TCR beta chain sequence. Participant-given clinical history determined each cohort assignment. The data are from a study of blood T cell repertoires in COVID-19. Study-level background: The United States, Italy and Spain supplied acute and convalescent COVID-19 samples. PBMCs, B-cell-depleted T cells, or T cells provided the cDNA or gDNA that made up the material.

In the study's own analysis: Amplified reference gene primers provided the basis for estimating nucleated cell counts. Clones were read by immunoSEQ multiplex PCR, and TCRdb kept only the in-frame ones, dropping some. V, J and clone size reflect that table, while D and trimming were determined from the DNA. The sample lists hundreds of thousands of clones, around 90% occurring once. The clonotype comes from a woman between 18 and 29 years old with acute COVID-19. Sequencing was performed on PBMCs or T cells enriched from blood (not recorded which).

The CDR3 protein is CASRRLAGTVQSSGELFF. The CDR3, as DNA: TGTGCCAGCAGGCGTCTGGCGGGTACCGTGCAAAGCTCCGGGGAGCTGTTTTTT. The rearrangement uses TRBV7-2 and TRBJ2-2; D perhaps matches TRBD2 (5 bases). V shed 6 bases and J shed 6 bases, with 26 bases lying between them. This CDR3 has 18 amino acids. Germline V lookup: CDR1 SGHTA, CDR2 FQGNSA.